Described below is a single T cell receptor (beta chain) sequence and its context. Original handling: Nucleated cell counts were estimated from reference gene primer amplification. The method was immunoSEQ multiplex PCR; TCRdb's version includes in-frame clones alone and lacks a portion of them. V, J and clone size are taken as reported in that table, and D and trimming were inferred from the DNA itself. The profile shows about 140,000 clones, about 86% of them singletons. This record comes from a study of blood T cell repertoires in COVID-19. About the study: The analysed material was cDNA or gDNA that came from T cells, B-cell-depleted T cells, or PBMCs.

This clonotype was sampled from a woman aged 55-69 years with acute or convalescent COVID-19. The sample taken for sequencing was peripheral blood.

The CDR3 sequence is CASSRAPLRDGTGELFF. The CDR3 nucleotides read TGTGCCAGCAGTAGAGCCCCATTGCGGGATGGAACCGGGGAGCTGTTTTTT. The chain has TRBV6-7 and TRBJ2-2, with D possibly being TRBD2 (6 bases). TRBV6-7 is designated an ORF whose function remains uncertain. The CDR3 contains 17 residues. Between the trimmed V and J ends, which lost 5 bases and 5 bases, there was a span of 21 bases.